This TCR beta chain was profiled in a study of T cell responses to AZD1222 COVID-19 vaccine. As for the study in general: Analysis merged second doses at about 4 or about 12 weeks. Whole-study results and caveats: The donor cohort was predominantly white British with a female majority, and clonal diversity may have been underestimated.

Points on this clone: The target antigen is unknown.

TCRdb keeps only in-frame clones here, not all; method: immunoSEQ multiplex PCR. The sample records 95,000 to 150,000 clones, about 91% being singletons. The CDR3 length is 14 residues. CDR1 is SEHNR and CDR2 is FQNEAQ in the germline V gene (reference sequence). The V segment lost 5 bases and the J segment 6 bases; nucleotides outside the gene matches: 8. The sequences come from peripheral blood, collected on day 0 of AZD1222 vaccination. This clonotype was obtained from an adult in good health. This chain links TRBV7-9 with TRBJ1-2, with 8 bases matching TRBD1. This chain's CDR3 is CASSLDREIHGYTF. The CDR3 DNA follows: TGTGCCAGCAGCCTGGACAGGGAGATTCATGGCTACACCTTC.